This TCR beta chain was captured by sequencing in a study of breast tumors, draining lymph nodes, adjacent tissues (dated by TCRdb to the mid-2010s). Regarding the complete study: In breast cancer patients, the study compared the TCR beta repertoires of tumor, adjacent nontumor tissue and axillary lymph nodes. The study was designed to assess the relationships and possible T-cell exchange between tumor, surrounding tissue and draining lymph node repertoires in human breast cancer.

The germline V gene provides CDR1 SNHLY and CDR2 FYNNEI. V loses 6 bases, J loses 1 base, and the germline ends lie 15 bases apart. Taken from cysteine to phenylalanine, the CDR3 has 15 residues. The kept DNA is CDR3 alone, 45 bases in frame from the first base. TCRdb names Illumina HiSeq 2000 as the instrument used. Multiplex PCR amplification was used to build the TCR beta chain libraries. High-throughput sequencing was used to analyze the amplified TCR beta chain products. TCRdb handled the public reads itself, with Q25 trimming in fastp and clone calling in MiXCR, and kept productive beta chains. Identical CDR3 proteins give one entry, which carries the most common genes and DNA. The sample data list about 180,000 distinct CDR3 sequences, and 30% to 35% of these were observed just once. Of the sample, 4.3% is held by the ten largest clones. This clonotype came up a few times. Its antigen remains unidentified. No per-base quality is available; no much larger clone lies one base away.

The paper's findings and limits, for the study overall: The similarity between tumor and nontumor tissue repertoires was significantly greater in luminal-like breast cancer than in basal-like breast cancer. T-cell repertoire diversity in tumors was found to be lower than in lymph nodes but higher than in nontumor tissue, and preferential V and J gene usage was observed. The data were considered consistent with most tumor T cells being derived from the lymph node and subsequently expanding within tumor tissue. The conclusion that tumor T cells originate in lymph nodes was presented as consistent with a hypothesis rather than as directly demonstrated.

The lymph node samples were taken from the axillary draining lymph nodes of breast cancer patients. Rearrangement joined TRBV2 to TRBJ1-1; a weak D assignment points to TRBD1 (6 bases agree). The specimen sequenced was axillary lymph node tissue. This TCR came from a female donor with breast cancer. Some clones in this sample may be carry-over from other donors' samples. CDR3 region: CASSDWGRRNTEAFF. The DNA sequence reads TGTGCCAGCAGCGACTGGGGGCGGAGGAACACTGAAGCTTTCTTT.